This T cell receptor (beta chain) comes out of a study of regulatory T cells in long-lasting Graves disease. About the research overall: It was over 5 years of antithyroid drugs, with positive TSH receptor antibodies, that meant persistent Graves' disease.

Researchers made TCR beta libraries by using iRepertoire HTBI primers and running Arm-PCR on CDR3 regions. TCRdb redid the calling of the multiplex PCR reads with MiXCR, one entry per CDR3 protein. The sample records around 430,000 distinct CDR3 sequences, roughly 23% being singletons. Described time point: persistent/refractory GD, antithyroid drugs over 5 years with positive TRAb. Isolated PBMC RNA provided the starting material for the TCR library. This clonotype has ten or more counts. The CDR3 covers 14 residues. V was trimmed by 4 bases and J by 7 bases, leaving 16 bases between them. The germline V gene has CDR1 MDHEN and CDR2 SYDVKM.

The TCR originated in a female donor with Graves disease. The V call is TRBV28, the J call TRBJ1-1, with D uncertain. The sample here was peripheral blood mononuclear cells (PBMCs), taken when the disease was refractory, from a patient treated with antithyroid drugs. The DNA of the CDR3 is TGTGCCAGCAGTTACCATTCAGACGCTGTTGAAGCTTTCTTT. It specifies CASSYHSDAVEAFF.